These 9 T cell receptor beta chains originate from one sample sequenced in a study of blood T cell repertoires in COVID-19. This table comes from immunoSEQ multiplex PCR, and its TCRdb copy is limited to in-frame clones, with some not included. The table lists over 200,000 clones, about 90% of them singletons. The sample comprised peripheral blood. These receptors were obtained from a man aged 35-49 years with active or convalescent COVID-19.

The chain carries TRBV15 and TRBJ2-1; D perhaps matches TRBD2 (5 bases). Germline V CDR1 and CDR2: LNHNV, YYDKDF (reference sequence). Trimming left V 3 bases short and J 0 bases short, with 18 bases between. The length of the CDR3 is 18 residues. Here the CDR3 reads CATSRTIGQLSSYNEQFF. The CDR3 DNA reads TGTGCCACCAGCAGGACTATTGGGCAGTTGAGCTCCTACAATGAGCAGTTCTTC. Supplemented by reference TRBV15 and TRBJ2-1, the full variable domain reads DAMVIQNPRYQVTQFGKPVTLSCSQTLNHNVMYWYQQKSSQAPKLLFHYYDKDFNNEADTPDNFQSRRPNTSFCFLDIRSPGLGDTAMYLCATSRTIGQLSSYNEQFFGPGTRLTVL.

The chain joins TRBV6-5 to TRBJ1-5, with D unclear. This CDR3 is 15 amino acids long. CDR1 is MNHEY, CDR2 SVGAGI, per germline. Trimming removed 2 bases at V and 0 bases at J, with 8 bases between. The CDR3 bases are TGTGCCAGCAGTTACGCAGAATATAGCAATCAGCCCCAGCATTTT. This codes for CASSYAEYSNQPQHF.

This chain connects TRBV27 to TRBJ1-5, with 9 bases fitting TRBD1. Trimming took 6 bases from V and 5 from J; bases not matched to a gene: 8. The CDR3 runs to 15 residues. Looked up from germline, CDR1 is MNHEY and CDR2 is SMNVEV (reference sequence). The CDR3 sequence is CASRTDRGKDQPQHF. In DNA, the CDR3 is TGTGCCAGCAGGACGGACAGGGGAAAGGATCAGCCCCAGCATTTT.

The genes are TRBV5-1 and TRBJ1-1, with D possibly matching TRBD1 (5 bases). The CDR3 is 14 residues long. In germline, CDR1 is SGHRS, CDR2 YFSETQ. The V end was cut by 4 bases, the J end by 7 bases, with 17 bases between. The CDR3 bases are TGCGCCAGCAGCGACGGGGGAGGGGCCGGTGAAGCTTTCTTT. This gives the protein CASSDGGGAGEAFF.

The rearrangement joins TRBV5-8 to TRBJ2-3, with D tentatively TRBD1 (6 bases). V lost 2 bases, J lost 1 base, and 17 bases lay in between. Germline V CDR1 and CDR2: SGHTS, YDEGEE. The CDR3 extends over 17 amino acids. The CDR3 DNA is TGTGCCAGCAGCTTCACAGGGCGACATAAAGGCACAGATACGCAGTATTTT. Amino acids: CASSFTGRHKGTDTQYF. Full variable domain (rest looked up from reference TRBV5-8 and TRBJ2-3): EAGVTQSPTHLIKTRGQQATLRCSPISGHTSVYWYQQALGLGLQFLLWYDEGEERNRGNFPPRFSGRQFPNYSSELNVNALELEDSALYLCASSFTGRHKGTDTQYFGPGTRLTVL.

V gene TRBV18 combines with J gene TRBJ2-4; TRBD2 matches at 11 bases. V was clipped by 3 bases and J by 7 bases; unmatched bases: 14. The CDR3 runs to 18 residues. Germline assignment: CDR1 KGHSH and CDR2 LQKENI. The CDR3 region has the DNA TGTGCCAGCTCACCTCCCCTACTAGCGGGGGCGGAGGGCAACATTCAGTACTTC. It yields the protein CASSPPLLAGAEGNIQYF.

This chain links TRBV5-1 with TRBJ2-2; 7 nucleotides match TRBD1. The CDR3 has 15 residues. Germline V gene lookup returns CDR1 SGHRS and CDR2 YFSETQ. After removal of 3 bases from V and 1 base from J, the junction contained 3 bases not matched to a gene. CDR3 protein: CASSWWDRNTGELFF. The CDR3 DNA follows: TGCGCCAGCAGCTGGTGGGACAGGAACACCGGGGAGCTGTTTTTT.

There are a few counts of this clone. The V call is TRBV7-9, the J call TRBJ2-3; D might be TRBD1 (5 bases). Per germline, CDR1 SEHNR and CDR2 FQNEAQ (reference sequence). With 4 bases removed from V and 4 bases from J, the gap between germline ends came to 6 bases. The CDR3 is 12 amino acids. As DNA, the CDR3 is TGTGCCAGCAGCTCGACAGCAGATACGCAGTATTTT. Translation: CASSSTADTQYF.

The chain uses TRBV6-1 and TRBJ1-5; D is unresolved. V lost 2 bases and J 3 bases, leaving 5 bases between the germline ends. CDR1 MNHNS and CDR2 SASEGT come from the germline V gene. This CDR3 spans 13 amino acids. CDR3 bases: TGTGCCAGCAGTGAACAGAACAATCAGCCCCAGCATTTT. Translated: CASSEQNNQPQHF.